These T cell receptor beta chains were read from a single sample in a study of T cell responses to AZD1222 COVID-19 vaccine. Using immunoSEQ multiplex PCR, the repertoire was profiled, and TCRdb retains in-frame clones only, with some absent. Here the sample spans about 110,000 clones, around 85% being singletons. Sample: peripheral blood, taken on day 0 of AZD1222 vaccination. These TCRs come from an adult in good health. Each CDR3 is given with its conserved first and last residue. D genes are given only for firm matches. Only part of the rows carry a size: once, few, many, or a class if the clone is expanded.

TRBJ1-5 TRBV2 NA 14 NA CASDVGLGNQPQHF TGTGCCTCCGACGTGGGGCTCGGCAATCAGCCCCAGCATTTT
TRBJ2-7 TRBV29-1 TRBD1 12 NA CSVGKGAHEQYF TGCAGCGTTGGGAAGGGGGCCCACGAGCAGTACTTC
TRBJ1-1 TRBV5-1 NA 14 NA CASSLSAGNTEAFF TGCGCCAGCAGCTTGTCGGCGGGGAACACTGAAGCTTTCTTT
TRBJ2-1 TRBV6-1 NA 15 NA CASSEVPGGVYEQFF TGTGCCAGCAGTGAAGTCCCGGGGGGCGTTTATGAGCAGTTCTTC
TRBJ2-7 TRBV28 NA 12 once CAIEDRAYEQYF TGTGCCATCGAGGACAGAGCCTACGAGCAGTACTTC
TRBJ2-1 TRBV6-1 TRBD2 15 NA CASSESGRDYNEQFF TGTGCCAGCAGTGAGAGCGGGAGAGATTACAATGAGCAGTTCTTC
TRBJ1-4 TRBV5-4 TRBD1 16 NA CASSSADRGRGEKLFF TGTGCCAGCAGCTCGGCCGACAGGGGACGTGGGGAAAAACTGTTTTTT
TRBJ1-1 TRBV27 NA 11 NA CASSGGYEAFF TGTGCCAGCAGCGGCGGGTATGAAGCTTTCTTT
TRBJ2-2 TRBV3-1/TRBV3-2 NA 14 once CASSPRQTTGELFF TGTGCCAGCAGCCCACGGCAGACCACCGGGGAGCTGTTTTTT
TRBJ2-3 TRBV6-4 NA 13 NA CASSDGGTDTQYF TGTGCCAGCAGTGACGGGGGAACAGATACGCAGTATTTT
TRBJ2-1 TRBV10-3 NA 11 NA CAISESGVGFF TGTGCCATCAGTGAGTCGGGGGTGGGGTTCTTC
TRBJ2-7 TRBV7-9 NA 11 NA CASSKTYEQYF TGTGCCAGCAGCAAAACCTACGAGCAGTACTTC
TRBJ2-7 TRBV5-8 NA 11 NA CASSLYWEQYF TGTGCCAGCAGCTTGTATTGGGAGCAGTACTTC
TRBJ2-1 TRBV5-4 NA 12 few CASTRGGNEQFF TGTGCCAGCACCCGTGGGGGCAATGAGCAGTTCTTC
TRBJ1-4 TRBV19 NA 13 NA CASRRGAGEKLFF TGTGCCAGTAGAAGGGGCGCGGGTGAAAAACTGTTTTTT
TRBJ1-2 TRBV3-1/TRBV3-2 NA 15 NA CASSQVITGSYGYTF TGTGCCAGCAGCCAAGTAATAACAGGGAGCTATGGCTACACCTTC
TRBJ2-3 TRBV11-3 TRBD2 16 once CASSPLAGGREDTQYF TGTGCCAGCAGCCCCCTTGCGGGGGGGCGAGAAGATACGCAGTATTTT
TRBJ1-2 TRBV9 TRBD1 18 NA CASSASGTGWSTAYGYTF TGTGCCAGCAGCGCCTCCGGGACAGGGTGGAGCACAGCCTATGGCTACACCTTC
TRBJ1-4 TRBV6-5 NA 14 NA CASRKDVTNEKLFF TGTGCCAGCCGGAAGGACGTAACTAATGAAAAACTGTTTTTT
TRBJ2-7 TRBV27 TRBD2 16 NA CASSPLGLASSYEQYF TGTGCCAGCAGTCCCCTCGGACTAGCGAGCTCCTACGAGCAGTACTTC
TRBJ2-2 TRBV9 NA 13 NA CASSALDPGELFF TGTGCCAGCAGCGCCCTTGACCCCGGGGAGCTGTTTTTT
TRBJ1-5 TRBV6-5 NA 14 NA CATGARYSNQPQHF TGTGCCACCGGAGCACGATATAGCAATCAGCCCCAGCATTTT
TRBJ1-3 TRBV28 NA 14 NA CASSLRQNLNTIYF TGTGCCAGCAGCCTACGACAGAATCTAAACACCATATATTTT
TRBJ2-7 TRBV27 TRBD1 14 NA CASSTRDRGPEQYF TGTGCCAGCAGCACCCGGGACAGGGGTCCCGAGCAGTACTTC
TRBJ2-7 TRBV5-1 NA 13 NA CASSRATSYEQYF TGCGCCAGCAGCAGGGCAACTTCCTACGAGCAGTACTTC
TRBJ1-5 TRBV24-1 NA 14 NA CATSDFRFNQPQHF TGTGCCACCAGTGATTTTCGCTTCAATCAGCCCCAGCATTTT
TRBJ1-4 TRBV5-1 NA 16 NA CASSLGREGTNEKLFF TGCGCCAGCAGCTTGGGCCGGGAGGGGACTAATGAAAAACTGTTTTTT
TRBJ1-3 TRBV7-9 NA 13 NA CASSSSGVDTIYF TGTGCCAGCAGTTCGTCAGGGGTAGACACCATATATTTT
TRBJ1-1 TRBV18 NA 19 few CASSPSLGALNRFNTEAFF TGTGCCAGCTCACCATCTTTAGGCGCACTTAATAGATTCAACACTGAAGCTTTCTTT
TRBJ1-5 TRBV28 TRBD1 17 NA CASGRDRGAISNQPQHF TGTGCCAGCGGCCGGGACAGGGGAGCTATTAGCAATCAGCCCCAGCATTTT
TRBJ2-1 TRBV7-9 NA 16 NA CASSLQDVRSYNEQFF TGTGCCAGCAGTTTACAGGACGTGCGCTCCTACAATGAGCAGTTCTTC